This is a list of T cell receptor beta chains from one sample in a study of OX40 agonist ivuxolimab in advanced cancers. TCRdb keeps only in-frame clones here, not all; method: immunoSEQ multiplex PCR. The sample carries around 26,000 clones, roughly 79% recorded once. Sequenced material: CD4+ or CD8+ T cells sorted from blood, taken in a trial of the OX40 agonist ivuxolimab. These TCRs come from an adult with an advanced solid tumor such as melanoma, head and neck, liver or kidney cancer. Each CDR3 is given with its conserved first and last residue. A D gene is named only where the DNA matches it firmly. Part of the rows lack a size; the others show once, few, many or a class for expanded clones.

v_gene: TRBV7-6; abundance: -; j_gene: TRBJ2-1; d_gene: TRBD1; len: 14; CDR3aa: CASSLEQGDDEQFF; CDR3nt: TGTGCCAGCAGCTTAGAACAGGGGGACGATGAGCAGTTCTTC
v_gene: TRBV4-1; abundance: -; j_gene: TRBJ1-6; d_gene: TRBD1; len: 14; CDR3aa: CASSQLRDRSPLHF; CDR3nt: TGCGCCAGCAGCCAACTTCGGGACAGATCACCCCTCCACTTT
v_gene: TRBV30; abundance: -; j_gene: TRBJ1-3; d_gene: TRBD1; len: 13; CDR3aa: CASDRGLGGTIYF; CDR3nt: TGTGCCTCCGACAGGGGCCTCGGGGGCACCATATATTTT
v_gene: TRBV6-5; abundance: -; j_gene: TRBJ2-7; d_gene: TRBD1; len: 16; CDR3aa: CASSYSPTGQSYEQYF; CDR3nt: TGTGCCAGCAGTTACTCCCCGACAGGGCAGTCCTACGAGCAGTACTTC
v_gene: TRBV23-1; abundance: -; j_gene: TRBJ1-4; d_gene: TRBD1; len: 22; CDR3aa: CASSQSLDRAIHLPRGDEKLFF; CDR3nt: TGCGCCAGCAGTCAATCGTTGGACAGGGCGATCCACTTACCTCGGGGTGATGAAAAACTGTTTTTT
v_gene: TRBV2; abundance: -; j_gene: TRBJ1-3; d_gene: -; len: 15; CDR3aa: CASHWGSLSGNTIYF; CDR3nt: TGTGCCAGCCATTGGGGCAGTCTAAGTGGAAACACCATATATTTT
v_gene: TRBV7-7; abundance: -; j_gene: TRBJ2-5; d_gene: -; len: 15; CDR3aa: CASSLSFGSQETQYF; CDR3nt: TGTGCCAGCAGCTTAAGTTTTGGCAGCCAAGAGACCCAGTACTTC
v_gene: TRBV5-1; abundance: -; j_gene: TRBJ1-2; d_gene: -; len: 15; CDR3aa: CASSLVGGVGYGYTF; CDR3nt: TGCGCCAGCAGCTTGGTCGGGGGCGTTGGCTATGGCTACACCTTC
v_gene: TRBV2; abundance: -; j_gene: TRBJ1-1; d_gene: -; len: 15; CDR3aa: CAGGVGGGPGTEAFF; CDR3nt: TGTGCCGGGGGAGTCGGTGGGGGGCCGGGCACTGAAGCTTTCTTT
v_gene: TRBV29-1; abundance: -; j_gene: TRBJ2-1; d_gene: -; len: 17; CDR3aa: CSVGFIMGHSSYNEQFF; CDR3nt: TGCAGCGTCGGTTTCATAATGGGACATAGCTCCTACAATGAGCAGTTCTTC
v_gene: TRBV4-2; abundance: -; j_gene: TRBJ1-5; d_gene: TRBD1; len: 16; CDR3aa: CASSQERDRGNQPQHF; CDR3nt: TGTGCCAGCAGCCAAGAGCGGGACAGGGGGAATCAGCCCCAGCATTTT
v_gene: TRBV5-1; abundance: few; j_gene: TRBJ1-1; d_gene: -; len: 17; CDR3aa: CASSSGTSLRLNTEAFF; CDR3nt: TGCGCCAGCAGCTCCGGGACTTCTCTTCGGTTGAACACTGAAGCTTTCTTT
v_gene: TRBV19; abundance: -; j_gene: TRBJ1-5; d_gene: -; len: 15; CDR3aa: CASSMWGLSNQPQHF; CDR3nt: TGTGCCAGTAGTATGTGGGGGCTTAGCAATCAGCCCCAGCATTTT
v_gene: TRBV28; abundance: medium-sized; j_gene: TRBJ1-1; d_gene: -; len: 14; CDR3aa: CASSLGVVVTEAFF; CDR3nt: TGTGCCAGCTCTCTGGGGGTGGTTGTCACTGAAGCTTTCTTT
v_gene: TRBV18; abundance: -; j_gene: TRBJ1-2; d_gene: -; len: 16; CDR3aa: CASSPPKAKYPYGYTF; CDR3nt: TGTGCCAGCTCACCACCGAAGGCAAAATACCCCTATGGCTACACCTTC
v_gene: TRBV15; abundance: -; j_gene: TRBJ2-3; d_gene: -; len: 14; CDR3aa: CATSRDPDVDTQYF; CDR3nt: TGTGCCACCAGCAGAGATCCCGACGTAGATACGCAGTATTTT
v_gene: TRBV5-1; abundance: -; j_gene: TRBJ2-2; d_gene: -; len: 13; CDR3aa: CASSLYWLGELFF; CDR3nt: TGCGCCAGCAGCTTGTATTGGTTAGGGGAGCTGTTTTTT
v_gene: TRBV21-1; abundance: -; j_gene: TRBJ1-3; d_gene: -; len: 18; CDR3aa: CASITRKAKVRSGNTIYF; CDR3nt: TGTGCCAGCATCACAAGGAAGGCAAAAGTTCGCTCTGGAAACACCATATATTTT
v_gene: TRBV28; abundance: -; j_gene: TRBJ1-1; d_gene: TRBD1; len: 15; CDR3aa: CATGDRAIMNTEAFF; CDR3nt: TGTGCCACCGGGGACAGAGCTATTATGAACACTGAAGCTTTCTTT
v_gene: TRBV16; abundance: -; j_gene: TRBJ1-6; d_gene: -; len: 15; CDR3aa: CASSQRGGFNSPLHF; CDR3nt: TGTGCCAGCAGCCAAAGGGGGGGGTTTAATTCACCCCTCCACTTT
v_gene: TRBV6-6; abundance: -; j_gene: TRBJ1-2; d_gene: -; len: 13; CDR3aa: CASSYSTDYGYTF; CDR3nt: TGTGCCAGCAGTTACTCAACAGACTATGGCTACACCTTC
v_gene: TRBV4-1; abundance: -; j_gene: TRBJ2-7; d_gene: TRBD1; len: 13; CDR3aa: CASSLDRQGAEYF; CDR3nt: TGCGCCAGCAGCCTAGATAGACAGGGGGCGGAGTACTTC
v_gene: TRBV30; abundance: once; j_gene: TRBJ2-1; d_gene: -; len: 11; CDR3aa: CAWSERSEQFF; CDR3nt: TGTGCCTGGAGTGAGCGCAGTGAGCAGTTCTTC
v_gene: TRBV5-1; abundance: -; j_gene: TRBJ1-6; d_gene: TRBD1; len: 14; CDR3aa: CASSLGDRGNPLHF; CDR3nt: TGCGCCAGCAGCTTAGGGGACAGGGGAAATCCCCTCCACTTT
v_gene: TRBV30; abundance: few; j_gene: TRBJ2-3; d_gene: -; len: 14; CDR3aa: CAWSIGTYTDTQYF; CDR3nt: TGTGCCTGGAGTATTGGGACATACACAGATACGCAGTATTTT
v_gene: TRBV5-4; abundance: few; j_gene: TRBJ1-1; d_gene: TRBD1; len: 13; CDR3aa: CASSSGQVTEAFF; CDR3nt: TGTGCCAGCAGCTCCGGACAGGTCACTGAAGCTTTCTTT
v_gene: TRBV2; abundance: once; j_gene: TRBJ2-5; d_gene: -; len: 13; CDR3aa: CASSEFSQETQYF; CDR3nt: TGTGCCAGCAGTGAGTTCTCCCAAGAGACCCAGTACTTC
v_gene: TRBV9; abundance: -; j_gene: TRBJ2-7; d_gene: TRBD1; len: 14; CDR3aa: CASSPRQGSNEQYF; CDR3nt: TGTGCCAGCAGCCCCCGACAGGGGAGCAACGAGCAGTACTTC
v_gene: TRBV5-1; abundance: -; j_gene: TRBJ2-7; d_gene: TRBD1; len: 14; CDR3aa: CASSYTGQGFEQYF; CDR3nt: TGCGCCAGCAGCTATACTGGACAGGGGTTCGAGCAGTACTTC
v_gene: TRBV5-4; abundance: once; j_gene: TRBJ1-1; d_gene: -; len: 15; CDR3aa: CASSLGTAMNTEAFF; CDR3nt: TGTGCCAGCAGCTTGGGGACAGCCATGAACACTGAAGCTTTCTTT
v_gene: TRBV10-3; abundance: -; j_gene: TRBJ2-3; d_gene: TRBD2; len: 16; CDR3aa: CAIKPAGGTSLDTQYF; CDR3nt: TGTGCCATCAAACCCGCGGGGGGGACTAGTTTGGATACGCAGTATTTT
v_gene: TRBV27; abundance: once; j_gene: TRBJ2-7; d_gene: TRBD1; len: 13; CDR3aa: CASRSGTDYEQYF; CDR3nt: TGTGCCAGCAGATCTGGGACAGACTACGAGCAGTACTTC
v_gene: TRBV5-1; abundance: -; j_gene: TRBJ2-1; d_gene: -; len: 14; CDR3aa: CASSQEGSYNEQFF; CDR3nt: TGCGCCAGCAGCCAGGAGGGGTCCTACAATGAGCAGTTCTTC
v_gene: TRBV5-4; abundance: -; j_gene: TRBJ1-1; d_gene: TRBD1; len: 13; CDR3aa: CASSPGGSTEAFF; CDR3nt: TGTGCCAGCAGCCCAGGGGGGAGCACTGAAGCTTTCTTT
v_gene: TRBV18; abundance: once; j_gene: TRBJ2-3; d_gene: TRBD2; len: 15; CDR3aa: CASSPTSGVTDTQYF; CDR3nt: TGTGCCAGCTCACCGACTAGCGGGGTCACAGATACGCAGTATTTT
v_gene: TRBV6-5; abundance: -; j_gene: TRBJ2-5; d_gene: -; len: 16; CDR3aa: CASSYLGAPLEETQYF; CDR3nt: TGTGCCAGCAGTTACCTCGGGGCCCCTCTGGAGGAGACCCAGTACTTC
v_gene: TRBV30; abundance: -; j_gene: TRBJ2-3; d_gene: -; len: 15; CDR3aa: CAWSGTHYLTDTQYF; CDR3nt: TGTGCCTGGAGTGGGACACACTACCTCACAGATACGCAGTATTTT
v_gene: TRBV7-6; abundance: -; j_gene: TRBJ2-2; d_gene: TRBD1; len: 17; CDR3aa: CASSLDTGTGRAGELFF; CDR3nt: TGTGCCAGCAGCTTGGATACCGGGACAGGGAGGGCCGGGGAGCTGTTTTTT
v_gene: TRBV18; abundance: -; j_gene: TRBJ2-7; d_gene: -; len: 14; CDR3aa: CASSPRQGPYEQYF; CDR3nt: TGTGCCAGCTCACCTCGGCAGGGTCCCTACGAGCAGTACTTC
v_gene: TRBV11-2; abundance: -; j_gene: TRBJ1-2; d_gene: TRBD1; len: 14; CDR3aa: CASSYRQGASGYTF; CDR3nt: TGTGCCAGCAGCTACAGACAGGGGGCGAGTGGCTACACCTTC
v_gene: TRBV6-5; abundance: -; j_gene: TRBJ1-2; d_gene: -; len: 14; CDR3aa: CASSTPGGSYGYTF; CDR3nt: TGTGCCAGCAGTACCCCAGGCGGAAGCTATGGCTACACCTTC
v_gene: TRBV18; abundance: -; j_gene: TRBJ2-1; d_gene: -; len: 15; CDR3aa: CASSPRDTVDNEQFF; CDR3nt: TGTGCCAGCTCACCACGGGATACAGTCGACAATGAGCAGTTCTTC
v_gene: TRBV6-1; abundance: few; j_gene: TRBJ1-5; d_gene: -; len: 12; CDR3aa: CAGGQYNQPQHF; CDR3nt: TGTGCCGGCGGACAGTACAATCAGCCCCAGCATTTT
v_gene: TRBV5-5; abundance: -; j_gene: TRBJ1-6; d_gene: -; len: 17; CDR3aa: CASSSSGSGGGSSPLHF; CDR3nt: TGTGCCAGCAGCTCGTCGGGGTCGGGAGGGGGGTCCTCCCCCCTCCACTTT
v_gene: TRBV6-5; abundance: -; j_gene: TRBJ2-7; d_gene: -; len: 10; CDR3aa: CASSVYEQYF; CDR3nt: TGTGCCAGCAGCGTATACGAGCAGTACTTC
v_gene: TRBV28; abundance: -; j_gene: TRBJ1-1; d_gene: -; len: 13; CDR3aa: CASRSSGGTEAFF; CDR3nt: TGTGCCAGCAGGTCATCGGGGGGGACTGAAGCTTTCTTT
v_gene: TRBV6-1; abundance: -; j_gene: TRBJ2-7; d_gene: -; len: 13; CDR3aa: CASSVVSSYEQYF; CDR3nt: TGTGCCAGCAGTGTGGTCAGTTCCTACGAGCAGTACTTC
v_gene: TRBV7-3; abundance: -; j_gene: TRBJ2-1; d_gene: TRBD2; len: 15; CDR3aa: CASSPGLAEYNEQFF; CDR3nt: TGTGCCAGCAGCCCGGGACTAGCGGAATACAATGAGCAGTTCTTC
v_gene: TRBV10-3; abundance: few; j_gene: TRBJ1-1; d_gene: TRBD1; len: 12; CDR3aa: CAISLGQGEAFF; CDR3nt: TGTGCCATCAGTCTGGGACAGGGAGAAGCTTTCTTT